A selection of T cell receptor beta chains follows, all from one sample in a study of CD8 T cells in ankylosing spondylitis. TCRdb redid the calling of the 5' RACE reads with MiXCR, one entry per CDR3 protein. The sample lists 150,000 or so distinct CDR3 sequences; about 32% were seen once. The sequenced sample consisted of synovial fluid, either unsorted or a sorted T cell fraction (not recorded which). Receptors were obtained from a male donor with ankylosing spondylitis. Both conserved end residues are part of each CDR3. Fields, in order: J gene, V gene, clone size, CDR3 protein. Where a row states a size, it is once, few, many or the class of an expanded clone; other rows omit it.

j_gene: TRBJ2-2; v_gene: TRBV6-2/TRBV6-3; abundance: many; CDR3aa: CASSFLMGLLNTGELFF
j_gene: TRBJ2-1; v_gene: TRBV7-2; abundance: -; CDR3aa: CASSRGTSGINNEQFF
j_gene: TRBJ2-7; v_gene: TRBV7-3; abundance: medium-sized; CDR3aa: CASSETGTGDYEQYF
j_gene: TRBJ1-1; v_gene: TRBV5-1; abundance: -; CDR3aa: CASSSSPVTEAFF
j_gene: TRBJ2-1; v_gene: TRBV29-1; abundance: many; CDR3aa: CSVEGVSGGYNEQFF
j_gene: TRBJ2-2; v_gene: TRBV3-1; abundance: once; CDR3aa: CASSHKDKNTGELFF
j_gene: TRBJ2-7; v_gene: TRBV20-1; abundance: many; CDR3aa: CSARGQGDYEQYF
j_gene: TRBJ1-1; v_gene: TRBV12-3/TRBV12-4; abundance: -; CDR3aa: CASTWDRYDTEAFF
j_gene: TRBJ1-5; v_gene: TRBV10-3; abundance: -; CDR3aa: CAISEGGAPQPQHF
j_gene: TRBJ1-5; v_gene: TRBV6-5; abundance: -; CDR3aa: CASSYESQHF
j_gene: TRBJ1-1; v_gene: TRBV29-1; abundance: many; CDR3aa: CSVASSNTEAFF
j_gene: TRBJ2-3; v_gene: TRBV28; abundance: few; CDR3aa: CASSVASGRGTDTQYF
j_gene: TRBJ2-7; v_gene: TRBV20-1; abundance: -; CDR3aa: CSASRTSGLRSEQYF
j_gene: TRBJ2-3; v_gene: TRBV7-2; abundance: -; CDR3aa: CASSFSLAGGGDTQYF
j_gene: TRBJ2-7; v_gene: TRBV7-3; abundance: -; CDR3aa: CASSSDRGGEQYF
j_gene: TRBJ2-1; v_gene: TRBV6-6; abundance: -; CDR3aa: CASSRDQYNEQFF
j_gene: TRBJ2-1; v_gene: TRBV7-3; abundance: few; CDR3aa: CASSKDRGMRNEQFF
j_gene: TRBJ1-6; v_gene: TRBV3-1; abundance: many; CDR3aa: CASSQLGSPLHF
j_gene: TRBJ2-7; v_gene: TRBV20-1; abundance: -; CDR3aa: CSASMGVPPYEQYF